This T cell receptor beta chain was captured by sequencing in a study of control samples from healthy donors and cancer patients. The data were produced by immunoSEQ multiplex PCR, yet TCRdb's version contains in-frame clones alone and is incomplete. The table lists about 120,000 clones, around 90% of them singletons. The CDR3 is 13 residues long. Looked up from germline, CDR1 is SGHNT and CDR2 is YENEEA. Trimming shortened V by 3 bases and J by 4 bases, and 7 bases separated the two germline ends. The sequence came from a man in his fifties in good health. The chain combines TRBV11-3 with TRBJ2-1; TRBD1 might be the D (6 bases). Sequencing was done on a sample of blood. The CDR3 DNA follows: TGTGCCAGCAGCTTCACAGGGTACAATGAGCAGTTCTTC. It encodes CASSFTGYNEQFF.